The rows below give T cell receptor beta chains drawn from one sample of a study of T cells in localized non-small cell lung cancer. Some clones are missing from TCRdb's copy, which holds only in-frame ones; the method was immunoSEQ multiplex PCR. The table includes some 78,000 clones, roughly 86% detected once. Sequencing used peripheral blood, obtained before any cancer treatment. Every receptor here comes from a man aged 40 to 70 with stage I lung adenocarcinoma. Each CDR3 is given with its conserved first and last residue. A D gene is named only where the DNA matches it firmly. Clone size is not always given. Where it is, it says once, few, many or a class for expanded clones.

TRBV6-4	TRBJ2-2	once	TRBD2	TGTGCCAGCAGTCCCCGAGCGGGGCCGAGCGGGGACACCGGGGAGCTGTTTTTT	CASSPRAGPSGDTGELFF
TRBV29-1	TRBJ2-3	-	TRBD2	TGCAGCAGCAGACTAGCGGGGGGGATGGCGCAGTATTTT	CSSRLAGGMAQYF
TRBV30	TRBJ2-1	-	TRBD1	TGTGCCTGGAGTGTACGAGGAAGCGGACAGGGAGGGTTCTTC	CAWSVRGSGQGGFF
TRBV30	TRBJ2-7	-	-	TGTGCCTGGAGACGGACTGTCGGGCTCTCCTACGAGCAGTACTTC	CAWRRTVGLSYEQYF
TRBV2	TRBJ2-2	-	-	TGTGCCAGCAGCGCCCCCCCTTACAGGGCCGGGGAGCTGTTTTTT	CASSAPPYRAGELFF
TRBV5-4	TRBJ1-4	-	TRBD1	TGTGCCAGCAGCTTGCTGGGACAGGGGGATGAAAAACTGTTTTTT	CASSLLGQGDEKLFF
TRBV5-4	TRBJ1-2	-	TRBD1	TGTGCCAGCAATCAGGTCGGGACAGGGGGCCCTATCGCCTTC	CASNQVGTGGPIAF
TRBV6-1	TRBJ1-1	once	-	TGTGCCAGCAATAAGGGGCGGAACACTGAAGCTTTCTTT	CASNKGRNTEAFF
TRBV30	TRBJ2-1	-	-	TGTGCCCTCGAGGGGCGGGTGGGGAATGAGCAGTTCTTC	CALEGRVGNEQFF
TRBV6-6	TRBJ2-3	-	-	TGTGCCAGCATCTGGGGGGGGGCGAACACAGATACGCAGTATTTT	CASIWGGANTDTQYF
TRBV25-1	TRBJ1-2	-	-	TGTGCCAGCAGTGCACAGGGAAAGGATGGCTACACCTTC	CASSAQGKDGYTF
TRBV6-1	TRBJ1-4	-	TRBD1	TGTGCCAGCAGTAGGGACAGGGGCGGCGAAAAACTGTTTTTT	CASSRDRGGEKLFF
TRBV6-4	TRBJ2-1	-	-	TGTGCCAGCAGTGACGGGGACAATGAGCAGTTCTTC	CASSDGDNEQFF
TRBV20-1	TRBJ2-5	-	-	TGCAGTGCTAGAGATATGCAGACCCAGTACTTC	CSARDMQTQYF
TRBV6-5	TRBJ1-5	-	-	TGTGCCACCTGGCCCCGGGCAGCTCGGGGTCAGCCCCAGCATTTT	CATWPRAARGQPQHF
TRBV7-9	TRBJ2-2	once	TRBD2	TGTGCCAGCAGCGGACGGACTAGCGGGAGTACCGGGGAGCTGTTTTTT	CASSGRTSGSTGELFF
TRBV7-8	TRBJ2-5	-	-	TGTGCCAGCAGCCCCCGAGAGACCCAGTACTTC	CASSPRETQYF
TRBV5-6	TRBJ2-1	-	TRBD2	TGTGCCAGCAGCTTCATTACCGGGACTAGCTCGGAGCAGTTCTTC	CASSFITGTSSEQFF
TRBV18	TRBJ2-5	-	-	TGTGCCAGCTCCCCGACAGGTTCACCCGGAGAGACCCAGTACTTC	CASSPTGSPGETQYF
TRBV18	TRBJ2-7	-	-	TGTGCCAGCTCACCCCAGGCCAGTAACGAGCAGTACTTC	CASSPQASNEQYF
TRBV18	TRBJ1-3	-	-	TGTGCCAGCTCACCGGTTGGTGTCTCTGGAAACACCATATATTTT	CASSPVGVSGNTIYF
TRBV5-1	TRBJ1-2	-	TRBD1	TGCGCCAGCAGCTTAGGACAGGGGGGCTATGGCTACACCTTC	CASSLGQGGYGYTF
TRBV28	TRBJ2-4	few	TRBD2	TGTGCCAGCAGTATACTCCCGGGACTAGCGGGAGACGTAGCCAAAAACATTCAGTACTTC	CASSILPGLAGDVAKNIQYF
TRBV5-1	TRBJ1-3	-	-	TGCGCCTCCCAAAGGACCTCTGGAAACACCATATATTTT	CASQRTSGNTIYF
TRBV29-1	TRBJ2-3	-	-	TGCAGCGTTGATCAGAGCACAGATACGCAGTATTTT	CSVDQSTDTQYF
TRBV6-5	TRBJ1-2	-	TRBD1	TGTGCCAGCAGAGCGCTAACAGGGGACTATGGCTACACCTTC	CASRALTGDYGYTF
TRBV18	TRBJ1-5	-	-	TGTGCCAGCTCACCGCCCGGGGGCCGTTATAGCAATCAGCCCCAGCATTTT	CASSPPGGRYSNQPQHF
TRBV19	TRBJ2-4	-	TRBD1	TGTGCCAGTAGTATGAGCGGACAGGGGGCCGTAGCCAAAAACATTCAGTACTTC	CASSMSGQGAVAKNIQYF
TRBV2	TRBJ2-5	-	-	TGTGCCAGCAAAGTTCGGACTGTCCAAGAGACCCAGTACTTC	CASKVRTVQETQYF
TRBV5-1	TRBJ1-1	-	-	TGCGCCAGCAGCTTGGAAGACAGCACTGAAGCTTTCTTT	CASSLEDSTEAFF